This TCR beta chain was sequenced for a study of CD8+ T cells in alopecia areata. Looking at the study overall: Patients in the study were on tofacitinib for 6 to 18 months, then off it for 6 months. General observations from the study: More clonal than normal scalp was lesional scalp, particularly alopecia totalis/universalis.

This CDR3 spans 14 amino acids. The germline V gene has CDR1 SGDLS and CDR2 YYNGEE. V was trimmed by 2 bases and J by 2 bases, leaving 11 bases between them. As the sequencing template, cDNA was produced by extracting RNA and reverse transcribing it. TCRdb's copy holds only in-frame clones and misses some; the assay was immunoSEQ multiplex PCR. The sample contains 200,000 to 250,000 clones, around two thirds of which appear only once. Points on this clone: Its specificity is unknown.

This TCR derives from a human donor with alopecia areata. J is TRBJ2-7 and V is TRBV9, with D perhaps assigned TRBD1 or TRBD2 (5 bases each). The sample consisted of CD4+ T cells sorted from blood, taken at week 0. This CDR3 is CASSVGGFTYEQYF. The CDR3 coding sequence is TGTGCCAGCAGCGTTGGGGGATTCACCTACGAGCAGTACTTC.